Below, 13 T cell receptor beta chains from the same sample are listed, as sequenced in a study of blood T cells in healthy people across ages. With a J-beta primer mix and a sample-barcoded 5' primer, a second PCR ran roughly 6 to 12 cycles. TCRdb called the 5' RACE reads again in MiXCR, with one record for every CDR3 protein. Of more than 1,400,000 distinct CDR3 sequences listed, about 40% are singletons. Sequenced sample: blood. These receptors all stem from a woman under 30 in good health.

CDR3 sequence (DNA): TGTGCCAGCAGTGATGTGGGGGCTTTGGACTATGGCTACACCTTC. Translation gives CASSDVGALDYGYTF. The V call is TRBV2, the J call TRBJ1-2, with a possible D match to TRBD1 (6 bases). Germline V gene lookup returns CDR1 SNHLY and CDR2 FYNNEI. This CDR3 contains 15 residues. The ends were cut back, 3 bases at V and 3 bases at J, with 14 bases in the middle.

The chain carries TRBV12-3 or TRBV12-4 and TRBJ1-5; maybe TRBD1 (5 bases). CDR3 length: 15 residues. V lost 5 bases and J 0 bases, leaving 11 bases between the germline ends. CDR3 sequence: CASSPPGPSNQPQHF. CDR3 DNA sequence: TGTGCCAGCAGTCCTCCGGGGCCTAGCAATCAGCCCCAGCATTTT.

This clonotype showed up just a few times. The CDR3 protein is CASSPVVGQPQHF. CDR3 DNA sequence: TGTGCCAGCAGTCCAGTGGTAGGGCAGCCCCAGCATTTT. The chain employs TRBV12-3 or TRBV12-4 and TRBJ1-5; D remains ambiguous. V lost 5 bases to trimming and J lost 7 bases, with 12 bases between them. This CDR3 is 13 amino acids long.

This clonotype has more than one count but fewer than ten. The gene calls are TRBV7-2 and TRBJ2-7; the match to TRBD2 covers 10 bases. Germline values: CDR1 SGHTA, CDR2 FQGNSA. V shed 0 bases, J shed 2 bases, and the junction held 16 bases outside the gene matches. The CDR3 is 20 residues long. In nucleotides, the CDR3 is TGTGCCAGCAGCTTAGCTGGGGTGGCTAGCGGGAGACGGATTGCCTACGAGCAGTACTTC. Its translation is CASSLAGVASGRRIAYEQYF.

J is TRBJ2-7 and V is TRBV6-5; TRBD2 agrees at 7 bases. Germline lookup yields CDR1 MNHEY and CDR2 SVGAGI. The V and J ends lost 2 bases and 2 bases, in that order; junction bases with no gene match: 6. The CDR3 spans 15 residues. DNA for the CDR3: TGTGCCAGCAGTTACGGACTAGATCCCACCTACGAGCAGTACTTC. It specifies CASSYGLDPTYEQYF.

The table lists this clonotype with a few counts. This chain uses TRBV20-1 with TRBJ2-1, with D perhaps TRBD2 (7 bases). From germline, CDR1 is DFQATT and CDR2 SNEGSKA (reference sequence). This CDR3 is 13 amino acids long. The germline V and J ends were trimmed by 5 bases and 4 bases, with 12 bases remaining between them. The CDR3, as DNA: TGCAGTGCTGAGGAGGGGGGGTACAATGAGCAGTTCTTC. It yields the protein CSAEEGGYNEQFF.

The V gene is TRBV21-1, the J gene TRBJ2-3; TRBD2 is the table's D call and was not checked against the DNA. TRBV21-1 is tagged as a pseudogene. The CDR3 totals 19 residues. This chain's CDR3 is CASSKMGLGAGGRTDTQYF. CDR3 bases: TGTGCCAGCAGCAAAATGGGTCTGGGGGCGGGAGGACGCACAGATACGCAGTATTTT.

This clonotype was detected only a few times. This rearrangement joins TRBV7-9 to TRBJ2-1, with no clear D. Trimming took 5 bases from V and 10 from J, leaving 12 bases between them. The V gene's germline CDR1 is SEHNR and CDR2 FQNEAQ (reference sequence). The CDR3 runs 12 residues. The CDR3 is CASSLLRAEQFF. The CDR3 nucleotides read TGTGCCAGCAGCCTGCTTCGAGCGGAGCAGTTCTTC.

The chain joins TRBV10-3 to TRBJ2-3; 7 bases line up with TRBD2. V was pared by 6 bases and J by 3 bases, with 6 bases of the junction left unmatched. The CDR3 loop spans 14 amino acids. Looked up from germline, CDR1 is ENHRY and CDR2 is SYGVKD. The CDR3: CAIRPAGSTDTQYF. CDR3 DNA sequence: TGTGCCATCAGGCCAGCGGGATCGACAGATACGCAGTATTTT.

This rearrangement joins TRBV6-5 to TRBJ2-7; D ambiguous. From germline, CDR1 is MNHEY and CDR2 SVGAGI. The CDR3 length is 14 residues. V lost 0 bases and J lost 0, with 6 bases in between. CDR3 sequence reads: CASSYSRSSYEQYF. The CDR3 coding sequence is TGTGCCAGCAGTTACTCGCGGAGCTCCTACGAGCAGTACTTC.

The chain is built from TRBV20-1 and TRBJ1-1; no clear D gene. There are 11 residues in the CDR3. In germline, CDR1 is DFQATT, CDR2 SNEGSKA (reference sequence). For the CDR3, the DNA is TGCAGCGCGGACTGGGTCACTGAAGCTTTCTTT. Translation: CSADWVTEAFF.

The chain couples TRBV20-1 to TRBJ2-7; D is perhaps TRBD2 (5 bases). This CDR3 is 15 amino acids long. Germline assignment: CDR1 DFQATT and CDR2 SNEGSKA (reference sequence). The germline V and J ends were trimmed by 5 bases and 0 bases, with 17 bases remaining between them. This CDR3 reads CSAEFLAYSSYEQYF. CDR3 nucleotides: TGCAGTGCTGAGTTCCTAGCCTATAGCTCCTACGAGCAGTACTTC.

The chain employs TRBV5-1 and TRBJ2-3; 11 nucleotides line up with TRBD2. With V trimmed by 4 bases and J by 0 bases, 10 bases remained unmatched. CDR1 is SGHRS, CDR2 YFSETQ, per germline. The length of the CDR3 is 18 residues. The CDR3 DNA reads as TGCGCCAGCAGCGCTCCTAGCGGGGGGCGGCCTAGCACAGATACGCAGTATTTT. Translation gives CASSAPSGGRPSTDTQYF.